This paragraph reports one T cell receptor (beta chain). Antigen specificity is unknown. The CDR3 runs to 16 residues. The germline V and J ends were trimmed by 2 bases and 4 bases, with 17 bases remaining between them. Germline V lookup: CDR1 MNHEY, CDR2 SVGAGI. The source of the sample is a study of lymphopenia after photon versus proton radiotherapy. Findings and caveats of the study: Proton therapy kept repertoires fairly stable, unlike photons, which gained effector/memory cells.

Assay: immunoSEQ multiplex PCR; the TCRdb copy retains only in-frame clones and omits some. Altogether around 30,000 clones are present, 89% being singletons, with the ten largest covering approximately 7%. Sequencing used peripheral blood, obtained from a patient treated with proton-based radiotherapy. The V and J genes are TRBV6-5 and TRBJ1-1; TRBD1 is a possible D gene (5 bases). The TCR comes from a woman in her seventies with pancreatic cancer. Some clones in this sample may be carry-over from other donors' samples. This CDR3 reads CASSYTPSSGGTEAFF. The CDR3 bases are TGTGCCAGCAGTTACACCCCTTCGTCGGGGGGCACTGAAGCTTTCTTT.